This TCR beta chain was found in a study of blood T cells in healthy people across ages. Samples each had at least 6 micrograms of total RNA extracted. This clonotype turned up a few times. The CDR3 has 16 amino acids. Germline loops: CDR1 SGHAT, CDR2 FQNNGV. The V gene end was trimmed by 6 bases and the J gene end by 1 base; junction bases not matched to a gene: 8. Alongside a J-beta primer mix, a sample-barcoded 5' primer served in a second PCR lasting 7 to 11 cycles. TCRdb processed the 5' RACE reads anew with MiXCR; each CDR3 protein has one entry. The table records 550,000 to 650,000 distinct CDR3 sequences, approximately 30% of them present only once.

Sequenced: blood. The sequence came from a woman older than 75 in good health. This chain links TRBV11-2 with TRBJ2-5, with TRBD2 identical over 10 bases. The CDR3 DNA follows: TGTGCCAGCAGTTTGGGAGCGGGGGGGTCCCAAGAGACCCAGTACTTC. Protein: CASSLGAGGSQETQYF.